This T cell receptor beta chain was sequenced during a study of spatial heterogeneity in lung cancer. On the study more broadly: More than nine raw reads, on average, carried each unique TCR and UMI combination. Study-wide points: Among blood samples, ubiquitous expanded tumor TCRs appeared more at resection than at follow-up.

Germline V gene data show CDR1 as LGHNA and CDR2 as YSLEER. With 0 bases removed from V and 1 base from J, the gap between germline ends came to 7 bases. This CDR3 has 14 amino acids. The time point is: sample taken at primary tumor resection. Whole RNA obtained from tumor, nontumor lung or frozen PBMC underwent sequencing without sorting. Untreated early-stage non-small cell lung cancer patients, 70 to 85 in total, were the donors. This clonotype was detected ten times or more. The antigen is undetermined. The study tagged each TCR cDNA molecule with a unique molecular identifier. TCRdb itself ran the 5' RACE reads through MiXCR, one entry per CDR3 protein. Found here are 50,000 to 55,000 distinct CDR3 sequences, over 5.5% of them singletons; the top ten hold roughly 3%.

This sample comprised PBMCs, obtained at surgery. The chain joins TRBV4-3 to TRBJ2-7, with D unclear. The clonotype originates from a female donor with early-stage non-small cell lung cancer. The CDR3 DNA is TGCGCCAGCAGCCAAGAGCGGCAGTCCTACGAGCAGTACTTC. This gives the protein CASSQERQSYEQYF.